The 12 T cell receptor beta chains reported below all come from one sample, sequenced in a study of metastatic and nonmetastatic thyroid tumors. Each patient went into thyroid surgery without having received any treatment. TCRdb used MiXCR to call clones anew from the PCR reads. The data hold about 16,000 clones, with approximately 15% observed a single time. Sequenced: blood. All receptors derive from a female donor with papillary thyroid cancer or a benign thyroid nodule (not recorded which). Some clones in this sample may be carry-over from other donors' samples.

In regard to this clone: Germline is not matched at one junction end, which may reflect a read error. The identical CDR3 is also encoded by other nucleotide sequences in the sample. The chain joins TRBV11-2 to TRBJ2-3; possibly TRBD1 for D (6 bases). Germline assignment: CDR1 SGHAT and CDR2 FQNNGV. This CDR3 has 12 residues. CDR3 in DNA: TGTGCCAGCAGCCCACAGGGTAGTACGCAGTACTTT. This codes for CASSPQGSTQYF.

This clone is medium-sized (0.01 to 0.1%) in the sample. The gene calls are TRBV2 and TRBJ2-7; perhaps D is TRBD1 or TRBD2 (5 bases each). V lost 4 bases to trimming and J lost 4 bases, with 26 bases between them. CDR1 is SNHLY and CDR2 is FYNNEI in the germline V gene. The length of the CDR3 is 18 residues. The CDR3 region is CASSVETGAVPGYYEQYF. The CDR3 region has the DNA TGTGCCAGCAGTGTGGAGACCGGGGCAGTCCCCGGTTATTACGAGCAGTACTTC.

This clone appeared many times. The CDR3 DNA sequence: TGCGCCAGCAGCTTGGCCAGGACGGACACTGAAGCTTTCTTT. Its translation: CASSLARTDTEAFF. This chain joins TRBV5-1 and TRBJ1-1, with no clear D. Trimming removed 0 bases at V and 3 bases at J, with 9 bases between. CDR1 SGHRS and CDR2 YFSETQ come from the germline V gene. The CDR3 loop spans 14 amino acids.

The chain combines TRBV2 with TRBJ1-3; D call uncertain. CDR1 is SNHLY, CDR2 FYNNEI, per germline. The CDR3 covers 15 residues. V dropped 7 bases and J dropped 4 bases, with 17 bases sitting between them. CDR3 sequence (DNA): TGTGCCAGCATCCCCCCAAGCCCGCAGGGAAACACCATATATTTT. It is translated as CASIPPSPQGNTIYF.

This clone was detected ten times or more. The V call is TRBV14, the J call TRBJ1-2, with 12 bases lining up with TRBD1. The junction had 4 bases not matched to a gene; V was cut back by 1 base and J by 7 bases. The germline V gene encodes CDR1 SGHDN and CDR2 FVKESK. The CDR3 is 15 amino acids. CDR3 amino acids: CASSQVRDRGLGYTF. The CDR3 region has the DNA TGTGCCAGCAGCCAAGTCCGGGACAGGGGGCTTGGCTACACCTTC.

This clone was found a few times. This could be a read error, since a much larger clone is one nucleotide away. This rearrangement joins TRBV6-2 or TRBV6-3 to TRBJ1-1, with D uncertain. This CDR3 region has 15 residues. Trimming stripped 0 bases from V and 14 bases from J, with 22 bases between. From germline, CDR1 is MNHEY and CDR2 SVGEGT. The CDR3: CASSYSTLIGSEDFF. The CDR3 coding sequence is TGTGCCAGCAGTTACTCGACCTTAATCGGGTCTGAAGACTTCTTT.

This clone was counted ten times or more. The chain combines TRBV20-1 with TRBJ2-5, with 11 nucleotides matching TRBD2. The J segment lost 1 base and the V segment lost 4 bases, leaving 5 bases of the junction unmatched. This CDR3 spans 15 amino acids. CDR1 is DFQATT and CDR2 is SNEGSKA in the germline V gene (reference sequence). The CDR3 spells CSAIAGGLSQETQYF. CDR3 DNA: TGCAGTGCTATAGCGGGAGGGCTAAGCCAAGAGACCCAGTACTTC.

This clone has ten or more counts. V and J are TRBV7-7 and TRBJ2-5; 7 nucleotides line up with TRBD1. This CDR3 region has 15 residues. With V trimmed by 1 base and J by 2 bases, 4 bases remained unmatched. The germline CDR1 and CDR2 sequences are SSHAT and FNYEAQ (reference sequence). The CDR3 DNA follows: TGTGCCAGCAGCTTAGTTCAGGGGGAGCAAGAGACCCAGTACTTC. This gives the protein CASSLVQGEQETQYF.

This clone was counted ten times or more. The J gene is TRBJ2-7, the V gene TRBV14, with D tentatively TRBD1 or TRBD2 (5 bases each). The germline V gene encodes CDR1 SGHDN and CDR2 FVKESK. The CDR3 has 15 residues. Trimming took 6 bases from V and 3 from J, leaving 18 bases between them. CDR3 protein: CASSPSVLRGYEQYF. CDR3 nucleotide sequence: TGTGCCAGCAGTCCCAGCGTTCTGAGGGGCTACGAGCAGTACTTC.

This clone came up many times. The chain has TRBV12-3 or TRBV12-4 and TRBJ1-2; 8 bases agree with TRBD1. CDR3 length equals 14 residues. Trimming took 7 bases from V and 4 from J; bases not matched to a gene: 8. The CDR3, as DNA: TGTGCCAGCACTTTGACAGGGGCTCCCTATGGCTACACCTTC. This sequence encodes CASTLTGAPYGYTF.

This clone counts as medium-sized (0.01 to 0.1%). Other DNA sequences in the same sample also yield this CDR3. This rearrangement joins TRBV12-3 or TRBV12-4 to TRBJ1-5; unclear D gene. This CDR3 has 15 residues. Trimming removed 2 bases from V and 2 bases from J, with 10 bases in between. CDR3 bases: TGTGCCAGCAGTTTAAAAGGTATCGGCAATCAGCCCCAGCATTTT. It is translated as CASSLKGIGNQPQHF.

This clone has at least ten counts. The gene calls are TRBV7-7 and TRBJ2-6; D unclear. The CDR3 consists of 16 residues. V was trimmed by 5 bases and J by 2 bases, leaving 13 bases between them. Per germline, CDR1 SSHAT and CDR2 FNYEAQ (reference sequence). The CDR3 nucleotides are TGTGCCAGCAGCCCTAAGGGCGGAGCTGGGGCCAACGTCCTGACTTTC. The encoded protein is CASSPKGGAGANVLTF.